This T cell receptor beta chain comes out of a study of glioma-infiltrating T cells. Germline loops: CDR1 MNHNS, CDR2 SASEGT. This CDR3 is built from 16 residues. Trimming shortened V by 6 bases and J by 5 bases, and 20 bases separated the two germline ends. Amplification of TCR alpha and beta CDR3 regions from RNA used iRepertoire nested multiplex PCR. Via MiXCR, TCRdb re-called the multiplex PCR reads, giving one row per CDR3 protein. The sample lists 100,000 to 150,000 distinct CDR3 sequences, approximately 26% occurring once. There are many counts of this clonotype. The sample comprised glioma tissue, nonneoplastic brain tissue, or PBMCs (not recorded which). The genes are TRBV6-1 and TRBJ1-3; D is ambiguous. This sequence originates from a human donor with low-grade glioma or glioblastoma, undergoing nonglioma brain surgery, or in good health (not recorded which). The CDR3 loop reads CASRDALGNERNTIYF. Here the CDR3 DNA reads TGTGCCAGCAGGGACGCCTTGGGGAACGAGAGAAACACCATATATTTT.